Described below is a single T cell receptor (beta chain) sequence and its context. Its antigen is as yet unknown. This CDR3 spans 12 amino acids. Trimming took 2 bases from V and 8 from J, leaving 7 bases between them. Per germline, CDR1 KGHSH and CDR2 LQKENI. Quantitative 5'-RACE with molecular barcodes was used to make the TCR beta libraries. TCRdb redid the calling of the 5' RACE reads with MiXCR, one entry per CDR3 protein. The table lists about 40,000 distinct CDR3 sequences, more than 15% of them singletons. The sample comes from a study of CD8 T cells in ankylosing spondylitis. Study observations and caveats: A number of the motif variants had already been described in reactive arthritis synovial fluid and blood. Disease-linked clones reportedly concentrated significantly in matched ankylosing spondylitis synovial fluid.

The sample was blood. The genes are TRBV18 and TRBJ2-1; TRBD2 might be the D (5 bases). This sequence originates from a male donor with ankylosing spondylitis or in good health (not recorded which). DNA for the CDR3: TGTGCCAGCTCACCAGGGAGTTATGAGCAGTTCTTC. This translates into CASSPGSYEQFF.